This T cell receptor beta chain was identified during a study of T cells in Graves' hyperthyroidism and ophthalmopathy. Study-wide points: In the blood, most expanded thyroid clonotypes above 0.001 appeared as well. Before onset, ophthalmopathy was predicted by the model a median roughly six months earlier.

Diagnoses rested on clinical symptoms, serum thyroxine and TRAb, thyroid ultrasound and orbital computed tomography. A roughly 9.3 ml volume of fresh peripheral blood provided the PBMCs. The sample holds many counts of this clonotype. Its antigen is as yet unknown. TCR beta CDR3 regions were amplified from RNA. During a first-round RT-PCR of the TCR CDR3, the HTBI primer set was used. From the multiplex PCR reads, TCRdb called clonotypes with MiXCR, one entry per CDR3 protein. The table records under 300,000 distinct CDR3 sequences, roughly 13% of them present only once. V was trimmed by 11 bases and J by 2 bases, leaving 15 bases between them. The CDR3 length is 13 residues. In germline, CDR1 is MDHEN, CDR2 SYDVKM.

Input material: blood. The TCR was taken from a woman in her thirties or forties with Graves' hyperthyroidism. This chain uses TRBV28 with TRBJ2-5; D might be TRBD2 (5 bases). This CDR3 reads CACSASGQETQYF. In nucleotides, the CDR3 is TGTGCCTGCTCCGCGAGCGGACAAGAGACCCAGTACTTC.